A single T cell receptor (beta chain) is shown here with its context. Random hexamers served to reverse transcribe roughly 0.45 to 1 ug RNA. TCRdb re-analysed the immunoSEQ multiplex PCR reads in MiXCR, keeping a single row per CDR3 protein. Of about 200,000 distinct CDR3 sequences listed, roughly 90% are singletons. The data derive from a study of CD8 T cells in Susac syndrome. Study as a whole: Susac syndrome patients were untreated, on corticosteroids with some adding intravenous immunoglobulin, or on intravenous immunoglobulin only.

Sequencing of TCR beta was carried out in blood CD8+ and CD4+ T cells. TEMRA cells were FACS-enriched and CD8+ and CD4+ T cells negatively isolated. Looked up from germline, CDR1 is GTSNPN and CDR2 is SVGIG (reference sequence). The ends were cut back, 0 bases at V and 1 base at J, with 13 bases in the middle. This CDR3 comprises 16 residues. This TCR was sampled from a human donor with Susac syndrome. This chain connects TRBV30 to TRBJ1-3; the D is unclear. Specimen: CD4+ T cells from PBMCs. The CDR3 coding sequence is TGTGCCTGGAGTGTACGGAGAACCTCATCTGGAAACACCATATATTTT. It codes for CAWSVRRTSSGNTIYF.